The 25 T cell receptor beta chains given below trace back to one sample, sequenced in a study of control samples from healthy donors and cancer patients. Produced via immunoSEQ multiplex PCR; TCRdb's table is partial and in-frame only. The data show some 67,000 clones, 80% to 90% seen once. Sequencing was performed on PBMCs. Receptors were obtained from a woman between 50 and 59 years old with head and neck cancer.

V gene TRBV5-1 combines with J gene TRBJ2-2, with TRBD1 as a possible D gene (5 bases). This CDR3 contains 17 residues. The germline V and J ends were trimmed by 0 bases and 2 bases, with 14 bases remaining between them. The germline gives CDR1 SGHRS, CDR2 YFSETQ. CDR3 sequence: CASSLDLSQGNTGELFF. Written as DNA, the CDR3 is TGCGCCAGCAGCTTGGATCTTAGCCAGGGTAACACCGGGGAGCTGTTTTTT.

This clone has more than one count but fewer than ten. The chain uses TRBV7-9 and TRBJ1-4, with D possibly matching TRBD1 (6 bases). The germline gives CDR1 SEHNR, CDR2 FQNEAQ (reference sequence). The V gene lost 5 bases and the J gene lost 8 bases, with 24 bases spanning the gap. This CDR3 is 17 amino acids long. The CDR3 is CASSPPREGVPSEKLFF. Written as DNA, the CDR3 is TGTGCCAGCAGCCCGCCCCGAGAGGGGGTTCCTTCGGAAAAACTGTTTTTT.

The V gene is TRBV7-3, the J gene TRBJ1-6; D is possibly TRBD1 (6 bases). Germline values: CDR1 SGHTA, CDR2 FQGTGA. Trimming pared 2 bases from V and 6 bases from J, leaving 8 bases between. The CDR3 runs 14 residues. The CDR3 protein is CASSLQGSNSPLHF. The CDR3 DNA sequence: TGTGCCAGCAGCTTACAGGGGAGTAATTCACCCCTCCACTTT.

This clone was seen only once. The CDR3 region has the DNA TGTGCCACCGCACAGGGGGTAGGGCAGCCCCAGCATTTT. Translated: CATAQGVGQPQHF. The V and J genes are TRBV2 and TRBJ1-5, with 8 bases identical to TRBD1. The CDR3 spans 13 residues. Germline CDR1 is SNHLY and CDR2 is FYNNEI. With 10 bases clipped from V and 7 bases from J, the junction kept 9 bases outside the gene matches.

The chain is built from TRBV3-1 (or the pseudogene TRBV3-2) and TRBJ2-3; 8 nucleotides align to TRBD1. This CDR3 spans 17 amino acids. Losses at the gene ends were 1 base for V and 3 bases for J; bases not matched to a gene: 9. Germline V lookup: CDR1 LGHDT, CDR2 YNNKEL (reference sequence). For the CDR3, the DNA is TGTGCCAGCAGCCAAGCCGGACAGGGCTCGAGAACAGATACGCAGTATTTT. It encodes CASSQAGQGSRTDTQYF.

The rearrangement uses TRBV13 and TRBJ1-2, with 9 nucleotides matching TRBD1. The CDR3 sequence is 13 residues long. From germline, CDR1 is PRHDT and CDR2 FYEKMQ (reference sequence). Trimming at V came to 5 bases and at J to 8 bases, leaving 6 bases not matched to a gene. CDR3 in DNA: TGTGCCAGCAGCGCAGGGACAGGGCCCGGCTACACCTTC. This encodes CASSAGTGPGYTF.

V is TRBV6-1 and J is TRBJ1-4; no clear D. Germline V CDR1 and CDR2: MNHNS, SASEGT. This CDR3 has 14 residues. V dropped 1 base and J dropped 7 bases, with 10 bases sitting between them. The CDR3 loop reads CASSEGGIGEKLFF. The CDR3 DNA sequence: TGTGCCAGCAGTGAAGGGGGTATTGGTGAAAAACTGTTTTTT.

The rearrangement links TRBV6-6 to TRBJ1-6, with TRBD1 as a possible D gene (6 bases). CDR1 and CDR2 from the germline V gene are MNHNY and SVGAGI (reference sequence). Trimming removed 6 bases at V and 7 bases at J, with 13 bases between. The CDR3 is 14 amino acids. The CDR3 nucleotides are TGTGCCAGCAGCAACGGAAGGGGGAATTCACCCCTCCACTTT. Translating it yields CASSNGRGNSPLHF.

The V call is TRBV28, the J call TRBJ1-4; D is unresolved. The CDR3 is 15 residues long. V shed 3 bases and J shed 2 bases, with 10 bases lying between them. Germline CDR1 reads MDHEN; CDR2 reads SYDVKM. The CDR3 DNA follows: TGTGCCAGCAGTTTCTCTGGCGGCACTAATGAAAAACTGTTTTTT. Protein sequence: CASSFSGGTNEKLFF.

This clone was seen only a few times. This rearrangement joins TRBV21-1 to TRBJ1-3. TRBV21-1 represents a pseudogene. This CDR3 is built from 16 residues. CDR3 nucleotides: TGTGCCAGCAGCAAATATGCGGGTAGGTTAGGAAACACCATATATTTT. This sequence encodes CASSKYAGRLGNTIYF.

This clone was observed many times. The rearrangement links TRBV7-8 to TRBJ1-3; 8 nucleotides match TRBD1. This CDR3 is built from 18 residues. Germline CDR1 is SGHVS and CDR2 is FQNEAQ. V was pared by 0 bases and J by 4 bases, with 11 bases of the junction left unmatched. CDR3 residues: CASSLAPQGAAPGNTIYF. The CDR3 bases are TGTGCCAGCAGCTTAGCCCCCCAGGGGGCTGCTCCGGGAAACACCATATATTTT.

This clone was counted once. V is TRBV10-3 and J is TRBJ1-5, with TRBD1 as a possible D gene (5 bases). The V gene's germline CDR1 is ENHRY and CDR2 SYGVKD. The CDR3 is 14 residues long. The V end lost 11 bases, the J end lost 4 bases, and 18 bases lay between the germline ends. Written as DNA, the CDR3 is TGTGCCGCGAGCAGGGAGGCCTTAAATCAGCCCCAGCATTTT. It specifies CAASREALNQPQHF.

The CDR3 DNA follows: TGTGCCAGCAGTTTCGGACTAGCCGACACAGATACGCAGTATTTT. Protein product: CASSFGLADTDTQYF. The V gene is TRBV6-5, the J gene TRBJ2-3; 8 nucleotides match TRBD2. Per germline, CDR1 MNHEY and CDR2 SVGAGI. The CDR3 totals 15 residues. The J segment lost 2 bases and the V segment lost 4 bases, leaving 5 bases of the junction unmatched.

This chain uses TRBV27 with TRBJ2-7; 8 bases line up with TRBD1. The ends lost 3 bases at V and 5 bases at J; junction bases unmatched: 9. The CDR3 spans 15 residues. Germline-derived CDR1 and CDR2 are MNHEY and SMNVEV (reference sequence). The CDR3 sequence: CASSFGIDRGHEQYF. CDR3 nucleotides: TGTGCCAGCAGTTTCGGGATCGACAGGGGCCACGAGCAGTACTTC.

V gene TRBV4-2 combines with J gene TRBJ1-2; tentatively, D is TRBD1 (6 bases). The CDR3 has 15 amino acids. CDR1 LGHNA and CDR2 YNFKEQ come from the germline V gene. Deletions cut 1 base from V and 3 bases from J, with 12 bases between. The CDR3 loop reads CASSQGAGDDYGYTF. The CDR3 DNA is TGTGCCAGCAGCCAAGGGGCAGGGGACGACTATGGCTACACCTTC.

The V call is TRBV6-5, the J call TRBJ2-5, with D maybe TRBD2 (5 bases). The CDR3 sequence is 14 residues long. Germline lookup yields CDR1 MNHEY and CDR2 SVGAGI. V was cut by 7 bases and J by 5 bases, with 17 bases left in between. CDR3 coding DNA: TGTGCCAGCACCCAAATAAGAGGGCGGGAGACCCAGTACTTC. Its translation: CASTQIRGRETQYF.

The CDR3 DNA reads TGCGCCAGCAGCTTGGATCAGACCCAGTACTTC. Protein: CASSLDQTQYF. V usage is TRBV5-1 and J usage is TRBJ2-5, with no clear D. The V gene's germline CDR1 is SGHRS and CDR2 YFSETQ. Trimming stripped 0 bases from V and 6 bases from J, with 3 bases between. The CDR3 consists of 11 residues.

CDR3 bases: TGTGCCAGCAGCTCTCGGTTCTTGAGCACCTACAATGAGCAGTTCTTC. Its protein is CASSSRFLSTYNEQFF. The chain is built from TRBV7-9 and TRBJ2-1; D not certain. V shed 4 bases and J shed 2 bases, with 15 bases lying between them. The CDR3 consists of 16 residues. Germline lookup yields CDR1 SEHNR and CDR2 FQNEAQ (reference sequence).

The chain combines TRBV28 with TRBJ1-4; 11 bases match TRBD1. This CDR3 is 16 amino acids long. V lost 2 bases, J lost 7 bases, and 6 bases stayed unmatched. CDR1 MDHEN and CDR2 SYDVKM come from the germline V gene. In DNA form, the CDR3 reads TGTGCCAGCAGTTTAGCTGTGGGGACAGGGGGTGAAAAACTGTTTTTT. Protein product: CASSLAVGTGGEKLFF.

The chain's CDR3 is CASSSGQRKETQYF. In DNA form, the CDR3 reads TGCGCCAGCAGCTCCGGACAGCGAAAAGAGACCCAGTACTTC. This chain links TRBV5-1 with TRBJ2-5, with D possibly being TRBD1 (6 bases). The CDR3 covers 14 residues. V lost 3 bases and J lost 3, with 12 bases in between. Per the germline V gene, CDR1 is SGHRS and CDR2 is YFSETQ.

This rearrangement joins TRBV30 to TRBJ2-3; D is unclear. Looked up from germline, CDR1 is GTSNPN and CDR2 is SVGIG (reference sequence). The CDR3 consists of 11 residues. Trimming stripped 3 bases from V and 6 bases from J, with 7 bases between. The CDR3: CAWRIMDTQYF. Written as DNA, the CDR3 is TGTGCCTGGAGGATCATGGATACGCAGTATTTT.

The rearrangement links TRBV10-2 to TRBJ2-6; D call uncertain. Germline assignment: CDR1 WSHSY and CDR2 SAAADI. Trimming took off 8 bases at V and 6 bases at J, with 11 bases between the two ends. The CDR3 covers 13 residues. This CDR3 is CASCLGQANVLTF. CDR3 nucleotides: TGCGCCAGCTGTTTAGGCCAGGCCAACGTCCTGACTTTC.

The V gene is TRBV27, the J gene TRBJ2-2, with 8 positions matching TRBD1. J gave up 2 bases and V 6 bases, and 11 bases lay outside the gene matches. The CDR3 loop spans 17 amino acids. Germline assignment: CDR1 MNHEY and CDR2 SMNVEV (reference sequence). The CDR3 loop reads CASSQLGTGDNTGELFF. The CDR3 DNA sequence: TGTGCCAGCAGCCAACTCGGGACAGGAGATAACACCGGGGAGCTGTTTTTT.

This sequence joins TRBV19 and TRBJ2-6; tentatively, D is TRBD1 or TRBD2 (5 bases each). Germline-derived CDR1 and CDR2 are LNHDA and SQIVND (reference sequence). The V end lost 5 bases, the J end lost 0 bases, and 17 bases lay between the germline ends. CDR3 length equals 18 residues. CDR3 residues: CASSLPRGDSSGANVLTF. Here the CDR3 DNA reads TGTGCCAGTAGTCTTCCAAGGGGAGATAGCTCTGGGGCCAACGTCCTGACTTTC. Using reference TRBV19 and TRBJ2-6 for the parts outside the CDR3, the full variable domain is DGGITQSPKYLFRKEGQNVTLSCEQNLNHDAMYWYRQDPGQGLRLIYYSQIVNDFQKGDIAEGYSVSREKKESFPLTVTSAQKNPTAFYLCASSLPRGDSSGANVLTFGAGSRLTVL.

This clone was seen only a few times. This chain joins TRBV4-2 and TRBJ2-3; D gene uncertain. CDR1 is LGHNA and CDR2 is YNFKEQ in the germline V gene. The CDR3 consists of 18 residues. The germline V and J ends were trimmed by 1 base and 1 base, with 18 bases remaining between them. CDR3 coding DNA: TGTGCCAGCAGCCAAGGGCCGCCGACGGCCCTAGGCACAGATACGCAGTATTTT. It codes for CASSQGPPTALGTDTQYF.